The TCR beta chain described here comes from a study of T cell repertoires in cytomegalovirus infection. TCRdb redid the calling of the reads with MiXCR, one entry per CDR3 protein. This sample has some 350,000 distinct CDR3 sequences, with 15% to 20% found just once. Trimming shortened V by 0 bases and J by 2 bases, and 17 bases separated the two germline ends. The germline CDR1 and CDR2 sequences are SGHAT and FQNNGV. There are 18 residues in the CDR3. This TCR came from a human donor in good health (CMV status not recorded). Some clones in this sample may be carry-over from other donors' samples. The chain has TRBV11-2 and TRBJ2-1; the D gene is possibly TRBD2 (6 bases). Sequencing input: PBMCs. CDR3 nucleotides: TGTGCCAGCAGCTTAGATTCGATGGGGGGACCGACCTACAATGAGCAGTTCTTC. This sequence encodes CASSLDSMGGPTYNEQFF.